A selection of T cell receptor beta chains follows, all from one sample in a study of CD8 T cells in ankylosing spondylitis. TCRdb analysed the 5' RACE reads with MiXCR anew, one entry per CDR3 protein. Of 200,000 to 250,000 distinct CDR3 sequences in the sample, 8% to 11% are singletons; the top ten hold roughly 23%. The sample taken for sequencing was blood, either unsorted or a sorted T cell fraction (not recorded which). These receptors were collected from a male donor with ankylosing spondylitis or in good health (not recorded which). CDR3s include the opening cysteine and the closing phenylalanine or tryptophan.

v_gene	j_gene	CDR3aa
TRBV11-1	TRBJ2-1	CASSHGTSGGSDEQFF
TRBV20-1	TRBJ2-3	CSATPARPGGTDTQYF
TRBV5-1	TRBJ2-1	CASSLGPGQGYNEQFF
TRBV6-1	TRBJ1-5	CASSQTGNVNQPQHF
TRBV2	TRBJ2-5	CASTGSLQETQYF
TRBV6-1	TRBJ1-5	CASSESLQGRNNQPQHF
TRBV27	TRBJ2-7	CASSLFLRTGSLYEQYF
TRBV20-1	TRBJ2-1	CSANGQVNEQFF
TRBV7-2	TRBJ2-7	CASSSGLAYSYEQYF
TRBV11-2	TRBJ2-1	CASSESGQGQFYNEQFF
TRBV7-2	TRBJ1-1	CASSLVPSPTDEAFF
TRBV3-1	TRBJ2-7	CASSQDSGGNEQYF
TRBV5-1	TRBJ2-5	CASSLGVHQETQYF
TRBV20-1	TRBJ2-3	CSALRQGRSTDTQYF
TRBV12-3/TRBV12-4	TRBJ1-1	CASSPRGTLNTEAFF
TRBV20-1	TRBJ1-2	CSARELTYGYTF
TRBV7-9	TRBJ2-7	CASIPPSGEVYEQYF